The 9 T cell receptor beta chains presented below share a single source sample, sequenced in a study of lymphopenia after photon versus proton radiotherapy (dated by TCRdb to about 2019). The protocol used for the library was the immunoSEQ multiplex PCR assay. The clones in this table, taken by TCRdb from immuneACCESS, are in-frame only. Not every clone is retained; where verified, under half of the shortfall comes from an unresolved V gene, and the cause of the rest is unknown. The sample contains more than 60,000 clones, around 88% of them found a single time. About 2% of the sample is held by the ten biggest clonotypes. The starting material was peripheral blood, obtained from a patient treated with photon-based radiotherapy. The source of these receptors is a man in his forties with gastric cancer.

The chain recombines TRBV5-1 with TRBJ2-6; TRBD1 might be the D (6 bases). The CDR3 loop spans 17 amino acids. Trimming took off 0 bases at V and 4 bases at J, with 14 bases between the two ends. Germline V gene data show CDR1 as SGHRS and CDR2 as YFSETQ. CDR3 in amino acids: CASSLAPRGTGANVLTF. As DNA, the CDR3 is TGCGCCAGCAGCTTGGCCCCTAGGGGGACCGGGGCCAACGTCCTGACTTTC.

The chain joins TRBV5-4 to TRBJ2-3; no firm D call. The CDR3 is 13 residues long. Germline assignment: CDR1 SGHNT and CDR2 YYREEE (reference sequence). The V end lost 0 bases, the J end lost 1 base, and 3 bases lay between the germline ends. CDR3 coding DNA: TGTGCCAGCAGCTTGGCGGGCACAGATACGCAGTATTTT. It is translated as CASSLAGTDTQYF.

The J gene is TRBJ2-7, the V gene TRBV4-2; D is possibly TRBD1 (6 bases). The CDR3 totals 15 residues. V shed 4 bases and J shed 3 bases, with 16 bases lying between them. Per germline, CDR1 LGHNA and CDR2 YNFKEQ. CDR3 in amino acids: CASSPAGTTSYEQYF. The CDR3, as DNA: TGTGCCAGCAGCCCAGCCGGGACAACCAGCTACGAGCAGTACTTC.

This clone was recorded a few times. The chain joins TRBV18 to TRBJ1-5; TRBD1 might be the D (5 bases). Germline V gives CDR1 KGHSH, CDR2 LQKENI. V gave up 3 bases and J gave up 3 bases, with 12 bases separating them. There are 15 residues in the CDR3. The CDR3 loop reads CASSPGAGTNQPQHF. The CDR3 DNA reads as TGTGCCAGCTCACCGGGCGCGGGGACCAATCAGCCCCAGCATTTT.

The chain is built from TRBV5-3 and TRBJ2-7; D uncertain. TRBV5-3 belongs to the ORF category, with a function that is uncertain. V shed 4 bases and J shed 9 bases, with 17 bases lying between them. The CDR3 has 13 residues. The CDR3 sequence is CARSPGAEDGQYF. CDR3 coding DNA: TGTGCCAGAAGCCCCGGAGCAGAGGACGGGCAGTACTTC.

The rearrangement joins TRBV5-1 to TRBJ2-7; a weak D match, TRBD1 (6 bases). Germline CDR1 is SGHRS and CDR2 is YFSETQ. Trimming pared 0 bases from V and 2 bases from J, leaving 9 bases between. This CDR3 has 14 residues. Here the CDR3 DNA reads TGCGCCAGCAGCTTGGCAGGGGACACCTACGAGCAGTACTTC. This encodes CASSLAGDTYEQYF.

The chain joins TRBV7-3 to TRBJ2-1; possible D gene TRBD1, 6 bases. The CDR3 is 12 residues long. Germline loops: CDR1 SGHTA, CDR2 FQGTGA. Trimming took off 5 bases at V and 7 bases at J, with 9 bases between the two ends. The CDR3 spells CASSPDRNEQFF. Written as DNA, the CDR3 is TGTGCCAGCAGCCCTGACAGGAATGAGCAGTTCTTC.

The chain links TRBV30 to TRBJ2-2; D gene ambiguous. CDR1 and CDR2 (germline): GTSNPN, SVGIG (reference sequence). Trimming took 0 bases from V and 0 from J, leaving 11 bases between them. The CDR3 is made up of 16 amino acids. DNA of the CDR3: TGTGCCTGGAGTGTAAGTCCGGTCGCGAACACCGGGGAGCTGTTTTTT. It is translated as CAWSVSPVANTGELFF.

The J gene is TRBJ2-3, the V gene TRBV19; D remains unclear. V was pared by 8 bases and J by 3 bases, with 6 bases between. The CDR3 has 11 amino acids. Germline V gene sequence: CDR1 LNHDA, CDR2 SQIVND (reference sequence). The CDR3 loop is CASRSTDTQYF. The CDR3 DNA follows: TGTGCCAGTCGTTCAACAGATACGCAGTATTTT.